This T cell receptor (beta chain) was observed in a study of blood T cell repertoires in COVID-19. For the study at large: Whether acute or convalescent, the COVID-19 samples came from the United States, Italy and Spain.

Per the original methods: Scientists estimated how many nucleated cells there were by amplifying reference gene primers. Some clones are missing from TCRdb's copy, which holds only in-frame ones; the method was immunoSEQ multiplex PCR. From that table come the V and J calls and clone size; the DNA was used to work out D and trimming. In the table there are hundreds of thousands of clones, 88% of which are singletons. There are a few counts of this clone. The Seattle patients, enrolled during active infection, were followed longitudinally. The sequence derives from a woman in her forties or fifties with COVID-19, enrolled during active disease. Specimen: peripheral blood.

This chain's CDR3 is CAWSVQKAFF. CDR3 bases: TGTGCCTGGAGTGTACAAAAAGCTTTCTTT. J is TRBJ1-1 and V is TRBV30, with no clear D. The CDR3 is 10 amino acids. CDR1 and CDR2 (germline): GTSNPN, SVGIG (reference sequence). With 0 bases removed from V and 9 bases from J, the gap between germline ends came to 5 bases.